The clone carrying this TCR beta chain was seen at least ten times. Its target is not known. Several immunoSEQ 96-well plates shared each subset's DNA, each plate a replicate. Ten immunoSEQ deep assay plates were used by the authors to sequence unsorted PBMC DNA. Sequencing was performed with immunoSEQ multiplex PCR; in TCRdb, only in-frame clones are kept and a portion is missing. The sample yields about 480,000 clones, 75% to 85% seen once. Recent vaccinations or acute infections were absent in the healthy HIV-negative adult donors. The sample belongs to a study of shared clonotypes between healthy human individuals. Broader study findings: Owing to a small donor count, the genetic and exposure-history diversity represented was limited.

V lost 6 bases and J 5 bases, leaving 10 bases between the germline ends. The CDR3 consists of 12 residues. Germline CDR1 and CDR2: LNHDA and SQIVND (reference sequence). The gene calls are TRBV19 and TRBJ1-2, with D perhaps matching TRBD1 (5 bases). The sequencing sample was made of PBMCs. This sequence originates from a woman aged 40 to 55 in good health. Some clones in this sample may be carry-over from other donors' samples. DNA for the CDR3: TGTGCCAGTAGCAGGGAGGGGTATGGCTACACCTTC. Amino acids: CASSREGYGYTF.